The 20 T cell receptor beta chains below all came from one sample that was sequenced in a study of blood T cell repertoires in COVID-19. Repertoires were generated with immunoSEQ multiplex PCR, while TCRdb's copy carries only in-frame clones and drops some. The sample holds 110,000 to 150,000 clones, about four fifths seen once. Material for sequencing was PBMCs or T cells enriched from blood (not recorded which). The receptors stem from a woman aged 18 to 35 who had been exposed to COVID-19.

As DNA, the CDR3 is TGTGCCAGCAGTCCGGGGTCCGACTATGGCTACACCTTC. It yields the protein CASSPGSDYGYTF. The J gene is TRBJ1-2, the V gene TRBV6-6, with D uncertain. The CDR3 is made up of 13 amino acids. V was clipped by 5 bases and J by 3 bases, with 10 bases between them. CDR1 is MNHNY, CDR2 SVGAGI, per germline (reference sequence).

This chain joins TRBV7-9 and TRBJ1-1; no clear D gene. The CDR3 has 13 residues. From germline, CDR1 is SEHNR and CDR2 FQNEAQ (reference sequence). V was clipped by 5 bases and J by 0 bases, with 7 bases between them. The CDR3 DNA reads as TGTGCCAGCAGCGTTACTATGAACACTGAAGCTTTCTTT. This gives the protein CASSVTMNTEAFF.

This chain uses TRBV11-2 with TRBJ1-6; D is perhaps TRBD1 (5 bases). This CDR3 has 15 amino acids. Germline CDR1 is SGHAT and CDR2 is FQNNGV. The V gene lost 2 bases and the J gene lost 9 bases, with 14 bases spanning the gap. CDR3: CASSLSREGRSPLHF. The CDR3 DNA is TGTGCCAGCAGCTTAAGCAGGGAGGGCCGTTCACCCCTCCACTTT.

This chain joins TRBV7-2 and TRBJ2-1; TRBD2 matches at 12 bases. With 5 bases clipped from V and 6 bases from J, the junction kept 8 bases outside the gene matches. This CDR3 spans 16 amino acids. From germline, CDR1 is SGHTA and CDR2 FQGNSA. The chain's CDR3 is CASSPRLAGGANEQFF. The CDR3, as DNA: TGTGCCAGCAGCCCACGGCTAGCGGGAGGGGCCAATGAGCAGTTCTTC.

V usage is TRBV11-2 and J usage is TRBJ2-3; 10 bases agree with TRBD2. Germline V gene lookup returns CDR1 SGHAT and CDR2 FQNNGV. The junction had 10 bases not matched to a gene; V was cut back by 1 base and J by 9 bases. This CDR3 is 16 amino acids long. The CDR3 coding sequence is TGTGCCAGCAGCTTAGGAGCAGCGGGAGGGCTCGAAACGCAGTATTTT. Its protein is CASSLGAAGGLETQYF.

V gene TRBV28 combines with J gene TRBJ2-1, with 7 bases aligning to TRBD1. V shed 7 bases and J 7 bases; nucleotides not matched to a gene: 7. Germline assignment: CDR1 MDHEN and CDR2 SYDVKM. The CDR3 runs to 13 residues. The CDR3 DNA is TGTGCCAGCATGAGGGGCAGGGGGAATGAGCAGTTCTTC. Translating gives CASMRGRGNEQFF.

The chain combines TRBV3-1 (or the pseudogene TRBV3-2) with TRBJ1-5; TRBD1 might be the D (6 bases). The V end lost 1 base, the J end lost 0 bases, and 10 bases lay between the germline ends. CDR1 is LGHDT, CDR2 YNNKEL, per germline (reference sequence). The CDR3 is made up of 16 amino acids. The DNA for the CDR3 is TGTGCCAGCAGCCAAGCGTCAGGGGTTAGCAATCAGCCCCAGCATTTT. This gives the protein CASSQASGVSNQPQHF.

This clone occurred a few times. Other DNA variants within this sample encode the same CDR3. The chain combines TRBV12-3 or TRBV12-4 with TRBJ1-2, with D tentatively TRBD1 (5 bases). The CDR3 runs to 11 residues. Trimming pared 3 bases from V and 7 bases from J, leaving 6 bases between. CDR3 sequence reads: CASSLGGGYTF. The CDR3 DNA reads as TGTGCCAGCAGTTTGGGGGGTGGCTACACCTTC.

The DNA for the CDR3 is TGTGCCAGCAGTTTCGTACTGGACAGGGAAGCTTTCTTT. Protein sequence: CASSFVLDREAFF. This rearrangement joins TRBV28 to TRBJ1-1; 7 bases are shared with TRBD1. There are 13 residues in the CDR3. Germline CDR1 and CDR2: MDHEN and SYDVKM. Trimming cost V 3 bases and J 8 bases; bases outside gene matches: 6.

The rearrangement links TRBV28 to TRBJ2-3; 9 positions match TRBD2. Germline V gene data show CDR1 as MDHEN and CDR2 as SYDVKM. The CDR3 has 20 amino acids. Trimming removed 8 bases from V and 3 bases from J; junction bases left unmatched: 24. CDR3 nucleotide sequence: TGTGCCAGCGTACCCCCGTCTTCTAGCGGGGACTGGATCTCAACAGATACGCAGTATTTT. Protein product: CASVPPSSSGDWISTDTQYF.

V usage is TRBV28 and J usage is TRBJ2-5, with D possibly TRBD2 on 5 matching bases. V was trimmed by 6 bases and J by 4 bases, leaving 12 bases between them. The germline CDR1 and CDR2 sequences are MDHEN and SYDVKM. CDR3 length equals 13 residues. For the CDR3, the DNA is TGTGCCAGCAGCATTATGAGGGTAGAGACCCAGTACTTC. Its translation: CASSIMRVETQYF.

V and J are TRBV5-1 and TRBJ1-1, with D possibly matching TRBD1 (6 bases). This CDR3 is built from 14 residues. From germline, CDR1 is SGHRS and CDR2 YFSETQ. Trimming shortened V by 2 bases and J by 6 bases, and 14 bases separated the two germline ends. The CDR3 is CASSLKTGHAEAFF. The CDR3 region has the DNA TGCGCCAGCAGCTTAAAAACAGGGCACGCTGAAGCTTTCTTT.

This clone was picked up one time. CDR3 residues: CASSQDRGLLYNSPLHF. CDR3 DNA: TGTGCCAGCAGCCAAGACAGGGGGCTCCTGTATAATTCACCCCTCCACTTT. This chain connects TRBV7-9 to TRBJ1-6, with TRBD1 identical over 10 bases. CDR1 is SEHNR, CDR2 FQNEAQ, per germline (reference sequence). Unmatched junction bases numbered 8, after V lost 5 bases and J lost 4 bases. This CDR3 contains 17 residues.

This clone was observed once. A much larger clone differs by one base, so this may be a read error. Other DNA sequences in the same sample also yield this CDR3. CDR3: CSVELADYEQYF. CDR3 DNA sequence: TGCAGCGTTGAACTGGCGGACTACGAGCAGTACTTC. The chain has TRBV29-1 and TRBJ2-7, with D hard to call. V dropped 2 bases and J dropped 3 bases, with 8 bases sitting between them. Germline V gene sequence: CDR1 SQVTM, CDR2 ANQGSEA. This CDR3 region has 12 residues.

The chain joins TRBV28 to TRBJ2-7; 10 bases line up with TRBD1. This CDR3 comprises 14 residues. The germline CDR1 and CDR2 sequences are MDHEN and SYDVKM. V was pared by 5 bases and J by 3 bases, with 4 bases of the junction left unmatched. The CDR3 sequence is CASSRTGGYYEQYF. The DNA for the CDR3 is TGTGCCAGCAGTAGGACAGGGGGGTACTACGAGCAGTACTTC.

The V call is TRBV25-1, the J call TRBJ2-3; TRBD2 matches 13 bases. Germline V lookup: CDR1 MGHDK, CDR2 SYGVNS. The CDR3 is 15 amino acids. V shed 6 bases, J shed 3 bases, and the junction held 3 bases outside the gene matches. CDR3 nucleotides: TGTGCCAGCAGAGGGACTAGCGGGGAAACAGATACGCAGTATTTT. Translation: CASRGTSGETDTQYF.

The chain recombines TRBV6-2 or TRBV6-3 with TRBJ1-5; 7 positions agree with TRBD1. Germline V lookup: CDR1 MNHEY, CDR2 SVGEGT. The CDR3 sequence is 16 residues long. V shed 6 bases, J shed 0 bases, and the junction held 8 bases outside the gene matches. CDR3 bases: TGTGCCAGCAGCCGGGACAGCCTGTATAGCAATCAGCCCCAGCATTTT. This codes for CASSRDSLYSNQPQHF.

This chain joins TRBV27 and TRBJ2-1; D uncertain. The CDR3 is 13 residues long. With 0 bases removed from V and 7 bases from J, the gap between germline ends came to 7 bases. The germline V gene encodes CDR1 MNHEY and CDR2 SMNVEV (reference sequence). The DNA for the CDR3 is TGTGCCAGCAGTTTATCGTCGAGGAATGAGCAGTTCTTC. Translated, it gives CASSLSSRNEQFF.

This chain joins TRBV28 and TRBJ2-7; TRBD1 might be the D (6 bases). CDR1 and CDR2 (germline): MDHEN, SYDVKM. There are 15 residues in the CDR3. Between the trimmed V and J ends, which lost 5 bases and 0 bases, there was a span of 14 bases. In DNA form, the CDR3 reads TGTGCCAGCAGTCCCCCAAGACAGGTCTCCTACGAGCAGTACTTC. Its translation is CASSPPRQVSYEQYF.

The rearrangement uses TRBV7-9 and TRBJ2-1; 11 nucleotides line up with TRBD2. Germline trimming cut 2 bases from V and 4 bases from J; bases unmatched to any gene: 7. This CDR3 has 17 amino acids. The germline V gene encodes CDR1 SEHNR and CDR2 FQNEAQ (reference sequence). CDR3 region: CASSLLTGTSGYNEQFF. As DNA, the CDR3 is TGTGCCAGCAGCTTATTAACCGGGACTAGCGGATACAATGAGCAGTTCTTC.